Listed below are T cell receptor beta chains from one sample, sequenced in a study of T cells after yellow fever vaccination. MiXCR, run by TCRdb on the 5' RACE reads, gives a single entry per CDR3 protein. The sample shows a few hundred thousand distinct CDR3 sequences, about 3.9% of them seen only once. Here the sequenced sample was PBMCs, taken 15 days after the yellow fever booster vaccination. The receptors come from a man aged 18 to 29 who received the YFV17D yellow fever vaccine. The conserved cysteine and the conserved F or W are not part of the CDR3 here.

J,V,CDR3
TRBJ2-2,TRBV7-3,ASSSPNTGELF
TRBJ1-6,TRBV4-1,ASSQKKSITGNNSPLH
TRBJ2-5,TRBV18,ASSAGTGGRETQY
TRBJ2-1,TRBV12-5,ASASSGGARQF
TRBJ2-5,TRBV5-1,ASSLERGTETQY
TRBJ2-1,TRBV11-2,ASSFAAPARRF
TRBJ2-5,TRBV6-5,ASSYNDGAGETQY
TRBJ1-5,TRBV6-2/TRBV6-3,ASSYSGRGNQPQH
TRBJ1-2,TRBV20-1,SARGGQGSGNYGYT
TRBJ2-3,TRBV7-2,ASSPGTSGEFSDTQY
TRBJ1-1,TRBV2,ASSPQGNTEAF
TRBJ2-1,TRBV5-1,ASTNSLPQNEQF
TRBJ2-3,TRBV7-2,ASNPWGPRGTDTQY
TRBJ2-3,TRBV6-6,ASNVGLGNTDTQY